These 10 T cell receptor beta chains share one sample of origin, sequenced in a study of blood T cell repertoires in COVID-19. TCRdb keeps only in-frame clones here, not all; method: immunoSEQ multiplex PCR. The profile shows some 240,000 clones, almost 90% of them singletons. The source material was peripheral blood. These receptor sequences come from a woman aged 60-70 years with COVID-19, enrolled during active disease.

The chain links TRBV28 to TRBJ2-1, with a weak D call TRBD1 (5 bases). Germline V gene sequence: CDR1 MDHEN, CDR2 SYDVKM. The CDR3 is made up of 16 amino acids. Trimming left V 9 bases short and J 2 bases short, with 20 bases between. This CDR3 reads CASGESGIVPYNEQFF. Here the CDR3 DNA reads TGTGCCAGTGGCGAATCAGGGATTGTTCCCTACAATGAGCAGTTCTTC.

V gene TRBV11-3 combines with J gene TRBJ2-3, with a possible D match to TRBD1 (6 bases). V gave up 9 bases and J gave up 0 bases, with 19 bases separating them. The germline V gene has CDR1 SGHNT and CDR2 YENEEA. The CDR3 covers 16 residues. CDR3 in amino acids: CARQGPTYSSTDTQYF. In DNA, the CDR3 is TGTGCCAGGCAGGGGCCTACCTATTCTAGCACAGATACGCAGTATTTT.

The chain is built from TRBV7-2 and TRBJ1-2, with 7 bases aligning to TRBD1. The V gene's germline CDR1 is SGHTA and CDR2 FQGNSA. This CDR3 has 14 amino acids. J lost 0 bases, V lost 6 bases, and 4 bases had no gene match. CDR3 sequence (DNA): TGTGCCAGCAGGGACAGGAAAACTAACTATGGCTACACCTTC. Its protein product is CASRDRKTNYGYTF.

This chain joins TRBV2 and TRBJ1-4; D is ambiguous. V shed 5 bases and J shed 4 bases, with 8 bases lying between them. The germline CDR1 and CDR2 sequences are SNHLY and FYNNEI. This CDR3 has 13 residues. CDR3 amino acids: CASSSSDNEKLFF. The CDR3 region has the DNA TGTGCCAGCAGTTCCAGCGATAATGAAAAACTGTTTTTT.

The rearrangement joins TRBV11-2 to TRBJ2-5; TRBD2 matches at 8 bases. Per the germline V gene, CDR1 is SGHAT and CDR2 is FQNNGV. J lost 4 bases, V lost 5 bases, and 12 bases had no gene match. The CDR3 loop spans 16 amino acids. The CDR3 DNA reads as TGTGCCAGCAGCCCGTCGGCATACGGGGGGGGAGAGACCCAGTACTTC. Its translation: CASSPSAYGGGETQYF.

The rearrangement joins TRBV5-1 to TRBJ2-2, with a possible D match to TRBD2 (5 bases). The V end was cut by 4 bases, the J end by 0 bases, with 13 bases between. CDR3 length: 16 amino acids. CDR1 and CDR2 (germline): SGHRS, YFSETQ. In DNA form, the CDR3 reads TGCGCCAGCAGCCCTGGGAGAACCTCGAACACCGGGGAGCTGTTTTTT. Amino acid sequence: CASSPGRTSNTGELFF.

This clone was observed once. This chain uses TRBV18 with TRBJ2-3; D not resolved. V lost 3 bases to trimming and J lost 4 bases, with 2 bases between them. CDR3 size: 11 residues. The germline V gene encodes CDR1 KGHSH and CDR2 LQKENI. Written as DNA, the CDR3 is TGTGCCAGCTCACCCGCAGATACGCAGTATTTT. Translated: CASSPADTQYF.

The genes are TRBV7-2 and TRBJ2-5; the match to TRBD1 covers 7 bases. Trimming removed 5 bases from V and 5 bases from J; junction bases left unmatched: 11. Germline CDR1 SGHTA, CDR2 FQGNSA. The CDR3 covers 15 residues. The CDR3 is CASSPSRGWGETQYF. The CDR3 nucleotides read TGTGCCAGCAGCCCCAGCAGGGGGTGGGGGGAGACCCAGTACTTC.

The chain employs TRBV21-1 and TRBJ2-7; TRBD1 reflects the table's D call only, with no check against the DNA. TRBV21-1 is a documented pseudogene. The CDR3 is made up of 14 amino acids. The CDR3 bases are TGTGCCAGCAGCAAAGGGGCAGGGACCTACGAGCAGTACTTC. Amino acids: CASSKGAGTYEQYF.

V and J are TRBV6-6 and TRBJ2-7; D ambiguous. CDR1 and CDR2 (germline): MNHNY, SVGAGI (reference sequence). Trimming left V 4 bases short and J 4 bases short, with 5 bases between. This CDR3 region has 11 residues. The CDR3 DNA sequence: TGTGCCAGCAGTTTGCGTTACGAGCAGTACTTC. Protein: CASSLRYEQYF.